Sequencing of this T cell receptor beta chain was carried out in a study of blood T cells in healthy people across ages. Study findings and constraints: Age advanced and TCR beta diversity per million T cells fell, roughly linearly.

In regard to this clonotype: The target antigen is unknown. Since the CDR3 does not end with the conserved phenylalanine or tryptophan, this likely comes from a read error. It is unclear where the CDR3 begins or ends on the DNA, so no DNA is shown, and the CDR3 is as TCRdb lists it.

Together with a sample-barcoded 5' primer, a J-beta primer mix was included in a second PCR lasting roughly 6 to 12 cycles. TCRdb called the 5' RACE reads again in MiXCR, with one record for every CDR3 protein. Found here are 270,000 or so distinct CDR3 sequences, roughly 26% of them singletons; the top ten hold 29%. CDR1 is SGHRS, CDR2 YFSETQ, per germline. The CDR3 numbers 9 amino acids, ends counted. The sequence was collected from a woman in her 70s in good health. The sequenced material came from blood. This rearrangement joins TRBV5-1 to TRBJ1-2. CDR3 region: CASSSYANV.